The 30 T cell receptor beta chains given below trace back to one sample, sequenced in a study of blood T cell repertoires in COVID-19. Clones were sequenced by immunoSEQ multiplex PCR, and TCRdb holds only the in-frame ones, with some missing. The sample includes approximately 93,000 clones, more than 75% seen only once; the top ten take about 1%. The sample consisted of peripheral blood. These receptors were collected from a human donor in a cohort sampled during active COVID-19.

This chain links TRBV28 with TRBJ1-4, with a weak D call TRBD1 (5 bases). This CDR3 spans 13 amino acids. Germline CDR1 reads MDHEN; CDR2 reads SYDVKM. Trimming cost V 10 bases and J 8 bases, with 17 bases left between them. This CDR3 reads CAIWGGAEEKLFF. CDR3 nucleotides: TGTGCCATTTGGGGAGGGGCGGAAGAAAAACTGTTTTTT.

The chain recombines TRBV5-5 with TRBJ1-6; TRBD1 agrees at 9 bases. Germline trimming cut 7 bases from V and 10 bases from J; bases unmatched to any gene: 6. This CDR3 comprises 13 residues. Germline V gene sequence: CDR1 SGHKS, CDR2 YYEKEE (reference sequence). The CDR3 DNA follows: TGTGCCAGCGCCGGGACAGGGCTCTCACCCCTCCACTTT. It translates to CASAGTGLSPLHF. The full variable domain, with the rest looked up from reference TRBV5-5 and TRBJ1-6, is DAGVTQSPTHLIKTRGQQVTLRCSPISGHKSVSWYQQVLGQGPQFIFQYYEKEERGRGNFPDRFSARQFPNYSSELNVNALLLGDSALYLCASAGTGLSPLHFGNGTRLTVT.

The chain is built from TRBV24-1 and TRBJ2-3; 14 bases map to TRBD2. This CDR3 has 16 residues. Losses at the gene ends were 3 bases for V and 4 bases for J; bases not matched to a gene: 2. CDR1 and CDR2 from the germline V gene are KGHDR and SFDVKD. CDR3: CATSDQGLAGADTQYF. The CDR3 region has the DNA TGTGCCACCAGTGATCAGGGACTAGCGGGAGCAGATACGCAGTATTTT.

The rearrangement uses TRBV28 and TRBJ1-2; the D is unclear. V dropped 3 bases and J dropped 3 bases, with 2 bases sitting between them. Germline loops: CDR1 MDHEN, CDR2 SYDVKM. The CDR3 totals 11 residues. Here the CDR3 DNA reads TGTGCCAGCAGTTTCTACTATGGCTACACCTTC. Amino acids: CASSFYYGYTF.

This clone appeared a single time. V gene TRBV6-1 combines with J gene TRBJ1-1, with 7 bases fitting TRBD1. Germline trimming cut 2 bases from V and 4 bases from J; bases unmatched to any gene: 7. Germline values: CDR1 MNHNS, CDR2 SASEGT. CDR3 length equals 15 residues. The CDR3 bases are TGTGCCAGCAGTGAAAGACAGGGTCGAGTCACTGAAGCTTTCTTT. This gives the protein CASSERQGRVTEAFF.

The CDR3 region is CASIAIGQPQHF. The CDR3 DNA follows: TGTGCCAGCATCGCCATCGGGCAGCCCCAGCATTTT. The chain uses TRBV28 and TRBJ1-5; D not resolved. Germline V gives CDR1 MDHEN, CDR2 SYDVKM. The V end lost 7 bases, the J end lost 7 bases, and 11 bases lay between the germline ends. The CDR3 covers 12 residues.

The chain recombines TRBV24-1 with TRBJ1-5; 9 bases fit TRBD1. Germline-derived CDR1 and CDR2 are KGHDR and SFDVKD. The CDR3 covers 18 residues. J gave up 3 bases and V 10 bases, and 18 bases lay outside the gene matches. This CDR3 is CATFDPGQGGATNQPQHF. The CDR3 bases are TGTGCCACTTTCGATCCGGGACAGGGTGGCGCGACCAATCAGCCCCAGCATTTT.

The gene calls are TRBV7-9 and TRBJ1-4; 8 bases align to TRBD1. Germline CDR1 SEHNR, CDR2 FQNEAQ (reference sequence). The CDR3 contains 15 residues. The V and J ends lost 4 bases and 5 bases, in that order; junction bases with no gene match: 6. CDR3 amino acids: CASSSTGQGNEKLFF. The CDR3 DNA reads TGTGCCAGCAGCTCCACTGGACAGGGAAATGAAAAACTGTTTTTT. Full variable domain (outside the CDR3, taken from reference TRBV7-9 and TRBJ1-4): DTGVSQNPRHKITKRGQNVTFRCDPISEHNRLYWYRQTLGQGPEFLTYFQNEAQLEKSRLLSDRFSAERPKGSFSTLEIQRTEQGDSAMYLCASSSTGQGNEKLFFGSGTQLSVL.

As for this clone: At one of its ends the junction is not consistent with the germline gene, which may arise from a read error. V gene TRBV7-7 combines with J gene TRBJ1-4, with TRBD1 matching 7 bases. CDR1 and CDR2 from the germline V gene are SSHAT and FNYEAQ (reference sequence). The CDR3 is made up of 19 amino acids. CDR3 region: CASKERRDRDFATNEKLFF. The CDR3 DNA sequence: TGTGCTAGCAAGGAGAGGCGGGACAGAGACTTTGCAACTAATGAAAAACTGTTTTTT.

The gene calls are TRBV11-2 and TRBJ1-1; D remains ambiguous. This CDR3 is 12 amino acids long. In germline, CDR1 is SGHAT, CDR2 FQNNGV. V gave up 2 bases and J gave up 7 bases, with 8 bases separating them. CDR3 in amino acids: CASSLSHYEAFF. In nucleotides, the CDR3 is TGTGCCAGCAGCTTAAGCCACTATGAAGCTTTCTTT.

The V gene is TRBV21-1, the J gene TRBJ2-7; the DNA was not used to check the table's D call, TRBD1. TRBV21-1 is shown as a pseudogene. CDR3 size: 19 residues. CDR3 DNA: TGTGCCAGCAGCAAAGTGGGGTTAGGACAGGGATTTGGCTCCTACGAGCAGTACTTC. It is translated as CASSKVGLGQGFGSYEQYF.

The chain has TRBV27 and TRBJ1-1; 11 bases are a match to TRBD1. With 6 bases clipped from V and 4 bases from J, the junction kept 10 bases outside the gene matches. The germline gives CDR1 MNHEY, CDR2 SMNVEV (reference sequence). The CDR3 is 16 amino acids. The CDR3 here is CASSRDRGFTGTEAFF. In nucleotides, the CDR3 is TGTGCCAGCAGCAGGGACAGGGGGTTTACGGGCACTGAAGCTTTCTTT.

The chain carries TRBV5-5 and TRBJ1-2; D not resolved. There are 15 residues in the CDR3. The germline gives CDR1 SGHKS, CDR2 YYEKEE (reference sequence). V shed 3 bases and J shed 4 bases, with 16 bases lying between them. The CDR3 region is CASSSWSGEGYGYTF. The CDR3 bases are TGTGCCAGCAGCTCGTGGTCGGGTGAAGGCTATGGCTACACCTTC.

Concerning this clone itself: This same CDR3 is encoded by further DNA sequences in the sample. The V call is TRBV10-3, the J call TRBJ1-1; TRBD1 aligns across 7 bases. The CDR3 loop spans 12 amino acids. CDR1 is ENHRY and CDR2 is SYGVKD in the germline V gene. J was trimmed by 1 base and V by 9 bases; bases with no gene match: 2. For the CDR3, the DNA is TGTGCCATTAGACAGGGGAACACTGAAGCTTTCTTT. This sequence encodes CAIRQGNTEAFF.

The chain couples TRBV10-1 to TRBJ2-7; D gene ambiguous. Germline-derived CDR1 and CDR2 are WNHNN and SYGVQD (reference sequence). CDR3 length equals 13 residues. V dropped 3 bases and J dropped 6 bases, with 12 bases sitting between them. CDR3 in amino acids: CASSELSTGEQYF. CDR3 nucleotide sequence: TGCGCCAGCAGTGAACTGTCAACGGGCGAGCAGTACTTC.

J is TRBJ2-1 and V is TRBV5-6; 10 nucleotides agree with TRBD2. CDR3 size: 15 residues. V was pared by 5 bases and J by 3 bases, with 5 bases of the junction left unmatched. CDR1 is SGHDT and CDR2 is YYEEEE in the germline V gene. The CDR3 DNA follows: TGTGCCAGCAGTTTGACTAGCGGGTACTACAATGAGCAGTTCTTC. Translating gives CASSLTSGYYNEQFF.

The CDR3 region has the DNA TGTGCCAGCAGCTTAATGTATGCTAGCGAGCAGTACTTC. This sequence encodes CASSLMYASEQYF. The chain employs TRBV7-9 and TRBJ2-7; D ambiguous. The CDR3 runs to 13 residues. V lost 2 bases and J 6 bases, leaving 11 bases between the germline ends. Germline assignment: CDR1 SEHNR and CDR2 FQNEAQ (reference sequence). The full variable domain, its missing parts supplied by reference TRBV7-9 and TRBJ2-7, is DTGVSQNPRHKITKRGQNVTFRCDPISEHNRLYWYRQTLGQGPEFLTYFQNEAQLEKSRLLSDRFSAERPKGSFSTLEIQRTEQGDSAMYLCASSLMYASEQYFGPGTRLTVT.

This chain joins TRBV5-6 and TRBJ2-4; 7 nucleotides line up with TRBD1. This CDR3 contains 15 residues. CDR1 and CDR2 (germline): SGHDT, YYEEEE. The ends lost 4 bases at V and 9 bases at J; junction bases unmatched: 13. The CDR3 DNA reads TGTGCCAGCAGCCCCTCAGGGGGAGTAGGAAGCATTCAGTACTTC. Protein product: CASSPSGGVGSIQYF.

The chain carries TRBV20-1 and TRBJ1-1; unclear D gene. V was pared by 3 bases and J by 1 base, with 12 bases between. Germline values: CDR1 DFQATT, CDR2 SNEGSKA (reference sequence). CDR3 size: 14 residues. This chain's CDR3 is CSASLAPGNTEAFF. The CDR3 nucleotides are TGCAGTGCTAGTCTCGCGCCAGGGAACACTGAAGCTTTCTTT.

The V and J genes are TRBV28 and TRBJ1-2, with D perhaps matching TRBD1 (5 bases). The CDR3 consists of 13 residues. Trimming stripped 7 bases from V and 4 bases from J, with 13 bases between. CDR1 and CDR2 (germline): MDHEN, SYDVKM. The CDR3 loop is CASISGGIYGYTF. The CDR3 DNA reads TGTGCCAGCATTTCGGGGGGTATCTATGGCTACACCTTC.

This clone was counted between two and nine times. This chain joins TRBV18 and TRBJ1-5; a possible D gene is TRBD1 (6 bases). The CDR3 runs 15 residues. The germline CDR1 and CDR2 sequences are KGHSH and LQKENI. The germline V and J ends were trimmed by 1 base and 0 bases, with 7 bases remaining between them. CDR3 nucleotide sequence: TGTGCCAGCTCACCACAGGGGGATAGCAATCAGCCCCAGCATTTT. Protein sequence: CASSPQGDSNQPQHF.

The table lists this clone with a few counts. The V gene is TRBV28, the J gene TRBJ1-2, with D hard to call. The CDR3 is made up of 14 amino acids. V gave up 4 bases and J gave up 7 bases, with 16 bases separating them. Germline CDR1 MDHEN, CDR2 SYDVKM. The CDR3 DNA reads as TGTGCCAGCAGTTCCTCGGGGATCCTCCTTGGCTACACCTTC. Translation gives CASSSSGILLGYTF.

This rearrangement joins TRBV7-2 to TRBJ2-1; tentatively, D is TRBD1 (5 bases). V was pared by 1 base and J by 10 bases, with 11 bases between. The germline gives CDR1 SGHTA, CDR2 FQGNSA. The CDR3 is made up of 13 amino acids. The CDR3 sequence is CASSLVSREEQFF. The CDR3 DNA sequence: TGTGCCAGCAGCTTAGTCTCCAGGGAAGAGCAGTTCTTC.

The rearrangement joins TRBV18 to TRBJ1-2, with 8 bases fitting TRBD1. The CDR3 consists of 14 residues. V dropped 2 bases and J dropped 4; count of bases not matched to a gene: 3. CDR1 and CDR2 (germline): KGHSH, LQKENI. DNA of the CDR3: TGTGCCAGCTCACCAATGGACAGGGCCTATGGCTACACCTTC. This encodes CASSPMDRAYGYTF.

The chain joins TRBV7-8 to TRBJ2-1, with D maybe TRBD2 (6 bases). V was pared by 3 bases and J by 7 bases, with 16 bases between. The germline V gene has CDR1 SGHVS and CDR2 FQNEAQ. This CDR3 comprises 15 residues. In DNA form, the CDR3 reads TGTGCCAGCAGCTTCCAAGCGGGTTTTGGGAATGAGCAGTTCTTC. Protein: CASSFQAGFGNEQFF. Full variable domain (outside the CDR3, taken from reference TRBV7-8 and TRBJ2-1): GAGVSQSPRYKVAKRGQDVALRCDPISGHVSLFWYQQALGQGPEFLTYFQNEAQLDKSGLPSDRFFAERPEGSVSTLKIQRTQQEDSAVYLCASSFQAGFGNEQFFGPGTRLTVL.

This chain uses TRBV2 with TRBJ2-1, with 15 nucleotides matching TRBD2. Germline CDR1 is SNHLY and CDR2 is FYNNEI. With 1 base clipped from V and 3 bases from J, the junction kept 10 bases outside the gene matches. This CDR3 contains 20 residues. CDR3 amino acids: CASSEVTGTSGRRGYNEQFF. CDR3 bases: TGTGCCAGCAGTGAAGTCACCGGGACTAGCGGGAGGCGGGGCTACAATGAGCAGTTCTTC. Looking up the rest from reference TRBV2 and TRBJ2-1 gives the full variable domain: EPEVTQTPSHQVTQMGQEVILRCVPISNHLYFYWYRQILGQKVEFLVSFYNNEISEKSEIFDDQFSVERPDGSNFTLKIRSTKLEDSAMYFCASSEVTGTSGRRGYNEQFFGPGTRLTVL.

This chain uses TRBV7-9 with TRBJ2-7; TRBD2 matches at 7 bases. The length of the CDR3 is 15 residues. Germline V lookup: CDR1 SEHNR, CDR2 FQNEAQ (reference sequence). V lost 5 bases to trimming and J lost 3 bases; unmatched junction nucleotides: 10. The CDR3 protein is CASSPARGGGYEQYF. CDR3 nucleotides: TGTGCCAGCAGCCCGGCGCGTGGCGGGGGCTACGAGCAGTACTTC.

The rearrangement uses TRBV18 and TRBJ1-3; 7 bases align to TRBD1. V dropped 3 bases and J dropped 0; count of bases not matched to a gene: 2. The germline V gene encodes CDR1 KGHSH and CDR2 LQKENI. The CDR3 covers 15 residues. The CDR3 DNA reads TGTGCCAGCTCACCTGGGACAGACTCTGGAAACACCATATATTTT. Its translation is CASSPGTDSGNTIYF.

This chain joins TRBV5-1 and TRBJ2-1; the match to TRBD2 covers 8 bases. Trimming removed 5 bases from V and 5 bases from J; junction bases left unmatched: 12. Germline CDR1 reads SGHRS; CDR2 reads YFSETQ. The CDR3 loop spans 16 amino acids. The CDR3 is CASRFFAGTSNNEQFF. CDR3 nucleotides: TGCGCCAGCAGATTTTTCGCCGGGACTAGTAACAATGAGCAGTTCTTC.

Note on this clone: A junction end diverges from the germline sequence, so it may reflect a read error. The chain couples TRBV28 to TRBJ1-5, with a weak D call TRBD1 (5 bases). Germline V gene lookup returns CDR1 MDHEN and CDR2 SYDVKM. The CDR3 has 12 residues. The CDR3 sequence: CASSLGLGGIFF. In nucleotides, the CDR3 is TGTGCCAGCAGTTTAGGTTTGGGGGGGATCTTTTTT.